The source of this T cell receptor beta chain is a study of cytomegalovirus exposure and HLA in healthy donors. TCRdb's table, derived via immunoSEQ multiplex PCR, lists solely in-frame clones and lacks some. The table has over 250,000 clones, just over 85% seen once. Findings and limits, study-wide: There were about 160 TCR beta chains listed as cytomegalovirus-associated. In vitro experiments confirmed that three CMV-associated chains were specific for CMV antigens.

Turning to this clone: Antigen: not known. In the same sample, other DNA sequences code for this CDR3.

This CDR3 spans 14 amino acids. The V segment lost 5 bases and the J segment 4 bases; nucleotides outside the gene matches: 7. Germline-derived CDR1 and CDR2 are SGHRS and YFSETQ. This clonotype originated in a woman aged 18 to 35 in good health and CMV-seronegative. The specimen sequenced was PBMCs. The chain uses TRBV5-1 and TRBJ2-3; TRBD1 matches at 7 bases. The DNA for the CDR3 is TGCGCCAGCAGTTTAGCCACAGGGGCAGATACGCAGTATTTT. This sequence encodes CASSLATGADTQYF.